This T cell receptor (beta chain) stems from a study of early T cells in non-severe SARS-CoV-2 infection. The CDR3 is made up of 15 amino acids. Germline-derived CDR1 and CDR2 are SGHAT and FQNNGV. Trimming stripped 2 bases from V and 8 bases from J, with 15 bases between. This clonotype was observed a single time. One entry per CDR3 protein, called by TCRdb with MiXCR from the 5' RACE reads. The sample lists some 77,000 distinct CDR3 sequences, over 8.5% occurring once. Sequencing used whole blood. The chain employs TRBV11-2 and TRBJ1-4, with D uncertain. The receptor comes from an adult who was a healthcare worker with PCR-confirmed SARS-CoV-2 infection or an uninfected control (not recorded which). The CDR3 sequence is CASSLSDGLGEKLFF. As DNA, the CDR3 is TGTGCCAGCAGCTTATCGGACGGACTTGGGGAAAAACTGTTTTTT.